Given below is one TCR beta chain in context. The antigen is not known. Noted time point: patch test 1, 2 weeks after DPC sensitization. As to treatment: therapeutic diphenylcyclopropenone sensitization with weekly scalp DPC. The V and J ends lost 5 bases and 3 bases respectively, with 14 bases between them. Germline CDR1 reads MNHNY; CDR2 reads SVGAGI (reference sequence). CDR3 length: 14 residues. TCRdb independently ran MiXCR on the RACE reads; one entry per CDR3 protein. The data hold approximately 350,000 distinct CDR3 sequences, with 5.5% to 8% observed a single time. The data were taken from a study of human T cells and chemical hapten exposure. Overall study findings and caveats: Patch test scores rose with PT1 expanded TCR counts, a positive correlation. Among expanded TCRs, significantly more large CDR3 similarity clusters formed than among controls.

Here the sequenced sample was whole blood, taken in connection with sensitization to the hapten diphenylcyclopropenone (DPC). The source is a woman between 18 and 30 years old with alopecia areata. Some clones in this sample may be carry-over from other donors' samples. This chain uses TRBV6-6 with TRBJ2-7; the D gene is possibly TRBD1 (6 bases). Here the CDR3 reads CASSTDRNDYEQYF. The CDR3 DNA reads TGTGCCAGCAGTACCGACAGGAACGACTACGAGCAGTACTTC.